Below, 21 T cell receptor beta chains from the same sample are listed, as sequenced in a study of naive and memory T cell subsets. Four PCR rounds used nested alpha and beta constant region primers plus the SP2 primer. TCRdb re-analysed the 5' RACE reads in MiXCR, keeping a single row per CDR3 protein. This table holds tens of thousands of distinct CDR3 sequences, more than 7% found once. A UMI-containing oligonucleotide was joined by 3' ligation to the TCR cDNA template. The receptor source for this set is a male donor in good health.

The chain uses TRBV6-5 and TRBJ2-5; 7 bases fit TRBD1. Germline loops: CDR1 MNHEY, CDR2 SVGAGI. The V and J ends lost 4 bases and 2 bases, in that order; junction bases with no gene match: 4. CDR3 length equals 14 residues. The CDR3 coding sequence is TGTGCCAGCAGTTCAGGGGACAGACAAGAGACCCAGTACTTC. Translated: CASSSGDRQETQYF.

V usage is TRBV19 and J usage is TRBJ1-6, with TRBD1 as a possible D gene (6 bases). Germline CDR1 LNHDA, CDR2 SQIVND (reference sequence). The CDR3 is made up of 14 amino acids. With 7 bases removed from V and 8 bases from J, the gap between germline ends came to 15 bases. CDR3: CASTHVDSYSPLHF. As DNA, the CDR3 is TGTGCCAGTACTCATGTGGACAGCTATTCACCCCTCCACTTT.

Ten or more counts support this clonotype. CDR3 sequence (DNA): TGTGCCAGTAGTATCGGACAGGCCCCCTGGGATACGCAGTATTTT. This codes for CASSIGQAPWDTQYF. The rearrangement uses TRBV19 and TRBJ2-3; 7 bases match TRBD1. Germline V lookup: CDR1 LNHDA, CDR2 SQIVND (reference sequence). This CDR3 contains 15 residues. After removal of 3 bases from V and 6 bases from J, the junction contained 9 bases not matched to a gene.

The chain employs TRBV5-6 and TRBJ2-7; 9 positions match TRBD1. The CDR3 spans 15 residues. Germline CDR1 is SGHDT and CDR2 is YYEEEE. Losses at the gene ends were 4 bases for V and 2 bases for J; bases not matched to a gene: 7. CDR3 protein: CASSGRDRVTYEQYF. The CDR3 DNA reads as TGTGCCAGCAGCGGCCGGGACAGGGTTACCTACGAGCAGTACTTC.

The chain links TRBV19 to TRBJ2-1; D ambiguous. V lost 5 bases and J 0 bases, leaving 14 bases between the germline ends. CDR3 length equals 16 residues. CDR1 LNHDA and CDR2 SQIVND come from the germline V gene (reference sequence). CDR3 protein: CASSLLSQSSYNEQFF. DNA for the CDR3: TGTGCCAGTAGTTTGCTTAGTCAAAGCTCCTACAATGAGCAGTTCTTC.

In this sample, this clonotype turned up many times. The chain uses TRBV29-1 and TRBJ2-2; 7 nucleotides line up with TRBD1. Germline loops: CDR1 SQVTM, CDR2 ANQGSEA. The CDR3 spans 15 residues. V gave up 4 bases and J gave up 3 bases; unmatched junction bases: 8. The CDR3 loop is CSVATGQRYTGELFF. CDR3 sequence (DNA): TGCAGCGTTGCTACGGGACAGCGGTACACCGGGGAGCTGTTTTTT.

The chain joins TRBV27 to TRBJ1-2; TRBD1 might be the D (5 bases). CDR1 and CDR2 (germline): MNHEY, SMNVEV (reference sequence). Between the trimmed V and J ends, which lost 5 bases and 8 bases, there was a span of 12 bases. The CDR3 extends over 12 amino acids. The chain's CDR3 is CASSPRGGGYTF. In DNA form, the CDR3 reads TGTGCCAGCAGTCCAAGGGGTGGCGGCTACACCTTC.

This clonotype was counted a few times. The rearrangement links TRBV20-1 to TRBJ1-1, with D perhaps TRBD1 (5 bases). The V gene lost 6 bases and the J gene lost 8 bases, with 22 bases spanning the gap. Germline assignment: CDR1 DFQATT and CDR2 SNEGSKA (reference sequence). The CDR3 has 14 residues. The CDR3 DNA follows: TGCAGTGCGCAAGCCGGGACCTCAACGACGGAAGCTTTCTTT. Translation gives CSAQAGTSTTEAFF.

The chain uses TRBV6-5 and TRBJ2-5; 8 positions agree with TRBD2. V was clipped by 7 bases and J by 3 bases; unmatched bases: 7. Germline V lookup: CDR1 MNHEY, CDR2 SVGAGI. This CDR3 has 14 residues. CDR3 sequence reads: CASTVAGTEETQYF. The CDR3 nucleotides are TGTGCCAGCACCGTAGCGGGAACGGAAGAGACCCAGTACTTC.

Ten or more counts support this clonotype. This chain joins TRBV12-3 or TRBV12-4 and TRBJ2-3; 9 bases are shared with TRBD1. V shed 7 bases and J 4 bases; nucleotides not matched to a gene: 12. The CDR3 runs 16 residues. CDR3 in DNA: TGTGCCAGCACCCAGACCGGGACAGGGAGGTCAGATACGCAGTATTTT. Translation: CASTQTGTGRSDTQYF.

The rearrangement joins TRBV6-5 to TRBJ2-3, with TRBD2 as a possible D gene (5 bases). There are 16 residues in the CDR3. Trimming left V 0 bases short and J 4 bases short, with 14 bases between. The germline CDR1 and CDR2 sequences are MNHEY and SVGAGI. The CDR3 DNA is TGTGCCAGCAGTTACTCGATAGGACTCCCCCCAGATACGCAGTATTTT. Protein: CASSYSIGLPPDTQYF.

This clonotype has a count of ten or more. This rearrangement joins TRBV10-3 to TRBJ2-3; perhaps TRBD2 as D (5 bases). The CDR3 runs to 15 residues. Germline V gene data show CDR1 as ENHRY and CDR2 as SYGVKD. Trimming cost V 4 bases and J 4 bases, with 15 bases left between them. CDR3 residues: CAISGSDSGSDTQYF. DNA of the CDR3: TGTGCCATCAGTGGCTCGGACTCTGGCTCAGATACGCAGTATTTT.

This clonotype was observed many times. This chain connects TRBV4-1 to TRBJ2-3; D is possibly TRBD1 or TRBD2 (5 bases each). Germline CDR1 reads MGHRA; CDR2 reads YSYEKL. V shed 1 base and J shed 5 bases, with 13 bases lying between them. The CDR3 totals 15 residues. The CDR3: CASSQVEGPQDTQYF. In nucleotides, the CDR3 is TGCGCCAGCAGCCAAGTTGAGGGGCCCCAAGATACGCAGTATTTT.

This clonotype was seen only a few times. V gene TRBV19 combines with J gene TRBJ2-1; 8 bases line up with TRBD1. J was trimmed by 3 bases and V by 4 bases; bases with no gene match: 23. Germline CDR1 is LNHDA and CDR2 is SQIVND (reference sequence). There are 21 residues in the CDR3. CDR3 in DNA: TGTGCCAGTAGTAGGCCCAGACAGGGGATTCCCCATCCACTTGTCTACAATGAGCAGTTCTTC. Translated, it gives CASSRPRQGIPHPLVYNEQFF.

This clonotype was seen ten or more times. V gene TRBV7-9 combines with J gene TRBJ2-7; TRBD1 matches 7 bases. Germline CDR1 and CDR2: SEHNR and FQNEAQ (reference sequence). The CDR3 extends over 14 amino acids. With V trimmed by 2 bases and J by 4 bases, 5 bases remained unmatched. The CDR3 is CASSLSGQAYEQYF. CDR3 bases: TGTGCCAGCAGCTTAAGCGGACAGGCATACGAGCAGTACTTC. The whole variable domain, filled in from reference TRBV7-9 and TRBJ2-7, reads DTGVSQNPRHKITKRGQNVTFRCDPISEHNRLYWYRQTLGQGPEFLTYFQNEAQLEKSRLLSDRFSAERPKGSFSTLEIQRTEQGDSAMYLCASSLSGQAYEQYFGPGTRLTVT.

This clonotype was recorded at least ten times. This chain uses TRBV4-1 with TRBJ2-2, with TRBD2 matching 13 bases. The germline V gene encodes CDR1 MGHRA and CDR2 YSYEKL. The length of the CDR3 is 17 residues. The junction had 9 bases not matched to a gene; V was cut back by 7 bases and J by 4 bases. CDR3 DNA sequence: TGCGCCAGCACCCACGGACTAGCGGGGGAGGGCACCGGGGAGCTGTTTTTT. Protein product: CASTHGLAGEGTGELFF.

This clonotype was detected a few times. The DNA for the CDR3 is TGTGCCAGCACCACCGGGACAGGGCCCCAGGAGCAGTACTTC. Translated: CASTTGTGPQEQYF. The V gene is TRBV7-9, the J gene TRBJ2-7; 9 bases align to TRBD1. The CDR3 runs 14 residues. V gave up 7 bases and J gave up 7 bases; unmatched junction bases: 11. Germline V gives CDR1 SEHNR, CDR2 FQNEAQ (reference sequence). The whole variable domain, remainder taken from reference TRBV7-9 and TRBJ2-7, is DTGVSQNPRHKITKRGQNVTFRCDPISEHNRLYWYRQTLGQGPEFLTYFQNEAQLEKSRLLSDRFSAERPKGSFSTLEIQRTEQGDSAMYLCASTTGTGPQEQYFGPGTRLTVT.

The rearrangement joins TRBV7-9 to TRBJ2-7; 11 bases match TRBD1. CDR1 and CDR2 (germline): SEHNR, FQNEAQ (reference sequence). Unmatched junction bases numbered 7, after V lost 5 bases and J lost 4 bases. The CDR3 has 15 amino acids. For the CDR3, the DNA is TGTGCCAGCAGCAACCGGGACAGGGGGATATACGAGCAGTACTTC. It yields the protein CASSNRDRGIYEQYF.

This clonotype appeared a few times. At one boundary the junction diverges from the germline segment, which might be a read error. This chain joins TRBV20-1 and TRBJ1-1; tentatively, D is TRBD1 (5 bases). Germline V CDR1 and CDR2: DFQATT, SNEGSKA (reference sequence). The CDR3 has 12 amino acids. CDR3 amino acids: CSARGPGGIWTF. CDR3 nucleotide sequence: TGCAGTGCTAGAGGCCCGGGGGGGATATGGACCTTT.

This clonotype has a count of ten or more. This chain uses TRBV27 with TRBJ2-7; 10 positions match TRBD1. CDR3 length equals 15 residues. From germline, CDR1 is MNHEY and CDR2 SMNVEV (reference sequence). The junction had 4 bases not matched to a gene; V was cut back by 3 bases and J by 2 bases. The CDR3 nucleotides are TGTGCCAGCAGTTTTTCTGGGACAGGGGCCTACGAGCAGTACTTC. This gives the protein CASSFSGTGAYEQYF.

The chain uses TRBV6-5 and TRBJ2-7; D possibly matches TRBD1 or TRBD2 (5 bases each). The CDR3 is 14 residues long. V lost 6 bases, J lost 2 bases, and 14 bases lay in between. Germline V gives CDR1 MNHEY, CDR2 SVGAGI. The CDR3 sequence is CASRLRDGPYEQYF. In DNA form, the CDR3 reads TGTGCCAGCAGGCTCCGGGACGGCCCCTACGAGCAGTACTTC.